These T cell receptor beta chains were read from a single sample in a study of T cell responses to AZD1222 COVID-19 vaccine. Assay: immunoSEQ multiplex PCR; the TCRdb copy retains only in-frame clones and omits some. Of 100,000 to 150,000 clones listed, roughly 90% are singletons. The specimen comprised peripheral blood, sampled on day 0 of AZD1222 vaccination. These TCRs come from an adult in good health. Both conserved end residues are part of each CDR3. Fields, in order: CDR3 DNA, CDR3 protein, V gene, J gene, D gene, clone size, CDR3 length. The D gene is left open where the match is weak. Only some rows state a clone size, as once, few, many or a class for expanded clones.

CDR3 DNA: TGTGCCAGCAGTTTCGTAGGGACAGCGTACAATGAGCAGTTCTTC
CDR3 protein: CASSFVGTAYNEQFF
V gene: TRBV27
J gene: TRBJ2-1
D gene: TRBD1
clone size: NA
CDR3 length: 15

CDR3 DNA: TGTGCCTGGAGCAGGACAGCGACCTACGAGCAGTACTTC
CDR3 protein: CAWSRTATYEQYF
V gene: TRBV30
J gene: TRBJ2-7
D gene: NA
clone size: once
CDR3 length: 13

CDR3 DNA: TGTGCCAGCAGTCGTGAAGCGGGAGCAGCAGATACGCAGTATTTT
CDR3 protein: CASSREAGAADTQYF
V gene: TRBV7-2
J gene: TRBJ2-3
D gene: TRBD2
clone size: NA
CDR3 length: 15

CDR3 DNA: TGTGCCTGGAGTGTACAGGGGCTGGCCACTGAAGCTTTCTTT
CDR3 protein: CAWSVQGLATEAFF
V gene: TRBV30
J gene: TRBJ1-1
D gene: TRBD1
clone size: once
CDR3 length: 14

CDR3 DNA: TGTGCCAGCAGCTCCCATAGGGGACTAGCGGGGGATACGCAGTATTTT
CDR3 protein: CASSSHRGLAGDTQYF
V gene: TRBV7-2
J gene: TRBJ2-3
D gene: TRBD2
clone size: NA
CDR3 length: 16

CDR3 DNA: TGTGCCGTCATGGGTCTAGCGGCCTCCGCGAACACCGGGGAGCTGTTTTTT
CDR3 protein: CAVMGLAASANTGELFF
V gene: TRBV24-1
J gene: TRBJ2-2
D gene: TRBD2
clone size: NA
CDR3 length: 17

CDR3 DNA: TGTGCCAGCTACGGGCGGACAGGGTTTACTGAAGCTTTCTTT
CDR3 protein: CASYGRTGFTEAFF
V gene: TRBV27
J gene: TRBJ1-1
D gene: TRBD1
clone size: NA
CDR3 length: 14

CDR3 DNA: TGTGCCAGCAGTTCGGGACAGGCAAACTATGGCTACACCTTC
CDR3 protein: CASSSGQANYGYTF
V gene: TRBV28
J gene: TRBJ1-2
D gene: TRBD1
clone size: NA
CDR3 length: 14

CDR3 DNA: TGTGCCAGCAGTGGGGACACCTATGGCTACACCTTC
CDR3 protein: CASSGDTYGYTF
V gene: TRBV27
J gene: TRBJ1-2
D gene: NA
clone size: NA
CDR3 length: 12

CDR3 DNA: TGCGCCAGCAGCCAGCAGGCAAACACTGAAGCTTTCTTT
CDR3 protein: CASSQQANTEAFF
V gene: TRBV4-3
J gene: TRBJ1-1
D gene: NA
clone size: NA
CDR3 length: 13

CDR3 DNA: TGCGCCAGCAGCGGTACTAGCGGGGGACAAGAGACCCAGTACTTC
CDR3 protein: CASSGTSGGQETQYF
V gene: TRBV5-1
J gene: TRBJ2-5
D gene: TRBD2
clone size: NA
CDR3 length: 15

CDR3 DNA: TGTGCCAGCAGTTACTCGAGGGTTGGTCAGCCCCAGCATTTT
CDR3 protein: CASSYSRVGQPQHF
V gene: TRBV6-5
J gene: TRBJ1-5
D gene: NA
clone size: NA
CDR3 length: 14

CDR3 DNA: TGTGCCAGCAGCTTAGCTTCAGGCAGCTCCTACAATGAGCAGTTCTTC
CDR3 protein: CASSLASGSSYNEQFF
V gene: TRBV7-8
J gene: TRBJ2-1
D gene: NA
clone size: NA
CDR3 length: 16

CDR3 DNA: TGTGCCAGTAGTTCCCCAAGGGGGGGGAACACTGAAGCTTTCTTT
CDR3 protein: CASSSPRGGNTEAFF
V gene: TRBV19
J gene: TRBJ1-1
D gene: NA
clone size: NA
CDR3 length: 15

CDR3 DNA: TGTGCCAGCAGCTCCATCGGAGGGGGCGGAAATCAGCCCCAGCATTTT
CDR3 protein: CASSSIGGGGNQPQHF
V gene: TRBV11-2
J gene: TRBJ1-5
D gene: TRBD1
clone size: NA
CDR3 length: 16

CDR3 DNA: TGTGCCATACAAGATACAGGGGGCGACGAGCAGTACTTC
CDR3 protein: CAIQDTGGDEQYF
V gene: TRBV3-1/TRBV3-2
J gene: TRBJ2-7
D gene: TRBD1
clone size: NA
CDR3 length: 13

CDR3 DNA: TGTGCCAGCAGTTTATGGCCGATGGGAAAACTGTTTTTT
CDR3 protein: CASSLWPMGKLFF
V gene: TRBV28
J gene: TRBJ1-4
D gene: NA
clone size: NA
CDR3 length: 13

CDR3 DNA: TGTGCCAGCAGCTCCATTTATGAGTCTATCTATGGCTACACCTTC
CDR3 protein: CASSSIYESIYGYTF
V gene: TRBV7-2
J gene: TRBJ1-2
D gene: NA
clone size: NA
CDR3 length: 15

CDR3 DNA: TGTGCCAGCAGCACCGGGCCTGGGGGCTACACCTTC
CDR3 protein: CASSTGPGGYTF
V gene: TRBV7-2
J gene: TRBJ1-2
D gene: NA
clone size: NA
CDR3 length: 12

CDR3 DNA: TGCGCCCCGCGACGGACGGGGGGGTTGCACAATGAGCAGTTCTTC
CDR3 protein: CAPRRTGGLHNEQFF
V gene: TRBV5-1
J gene: TRBJ2-1
D gene: TRBD2
clone size: NA
CDR3 length: 15

CDR3 DNA: TGTGCCAGCAGCACCAGCGGGAAGTGCCCCTACAATGAGCAGTTCTTC
CDR3 protein: CASSTSGKCPYNEQFF
V gene: TRBV21-1
J gene: TRBJ2-1
D gene: NA
clone size: NA
CDR3 length: 16

CDR3 DNA: TGTGCCAGCAGCTTAAGTCAAGCGATGGACACTGAAGCTTTCTTT
CDR3 protein: CASSLSQAMDTEAFF
V gene: TRBV5-4
J gene: TRBJ1-1
D gene: NA
clone size: NA
CDR3 length: 15

CDR3 DNA: TGTGCCTGGACGGGGGGGGCGAACACCGGGGAGCTGTTTTTT
CDR3 protein: CAWTGGANTGELFF
V gene: TRBV30
J gene: TRBJ2-2
D gene: TRBD2
clone size: NA
CDR3 length: 14

CDR3 DNA: TGTGCCAGCTCACCTAACAGCCGGGCACAGGGCGGCTATGGCTACACCTTC
CDR3 protein: CASSPNSRAQGGYGYTF
V gene: TRBV18
J gene: TRBJ1-2
D gene: NA
clone size: NA
CDR3 length: 17

CDR3 DNA: TGTGCTAGTGGTTTGGTACTAGCGGGAGCCTACAATGAGCAGTTCTTC
CDR3 protein: CASGLVLAGAYNEQFF
V gene: TRBV12-5
J gene: TRBJ2-1
D gene: TRBD2
clone size: NA
CDR3 length: 16

CDR3 DNA: TGTGCCAGCAGCGTAGACCAGGGAACCTACAATGAGCAGTTCTTC
CDR3 protein: CASSVDQGTYNEQFF
V gene: TRBV9
J gene: TRBJ2-1
D gene: NA
clone size: NA
CDR3 length: 15

CDR3 DNA: TGTGCCAGCAGCCATCAGCCGGGTAATGAGCAGTTCTTC
CDR3 protein: CASSHQPGNEQFF
V gene: TRBV7-3
J gene: TRBJ2-1
D gene: NA
clone size: NA
CDR3 length: 13

CDR3 DNA: TGCGCCAGCAGCTTGGGCCAATACGATACGCAGTATTTT
CDR3 protein: CASSLGQYDTQYF
V gene: TRBV5-1
J gene: TRBJ2-3
D gene: NA
clone size: NA
CDR3 length: 13

CDR3 DNA: TGTGCCAGCAGCCCAAATTCACCCCTAGTGGGCACCGGGGAGCTGTTTTTT
CDR3 protein: CASSPNSPLVGTGELFF
V gene: TRBV4-2
J gene: TRBJ2-2
D gene: NA
clone size: NA
CDR3 length: 17

CDR3 DNA: TGTGCCAGCAGCACCCCGATGACAGGGCTAAGGCATGGCTACACCTTC
CDR3 protein: CASSTPMTGLRHGYTF
V gene: TRBV7-2
J gene: TRBJ1-2
D gene: TRBD1
clone size: NA
CDR3 length: 16

CDR3 DNA: TGTGCCAGCAGCGTAGCCCCAGGGGATGAGCAGTTCTTC
CDR3 protein: CASSVAPGDEQFF
V gene: TRBV9
J gene: TRBJ2-1
D gene: NA
clone size: NA
CDR3 length: 13

CDR3 DNA: TGTGCCAGTAGTAGAGGACAGGGCCGAACTAATGAAAAACTGTTTTTT
CDR3 protein: CASSRGQGRTNEKLFF
V gene: TRBV19
J gene: TRBJ1-4
D gene: TRBD1
clone size: NA
CDR3 length: 16

CDR3 DNA: TGTGCCAGCAGCTGGCCTAAACAGGGGCCCTACGAGCAGTACTTC
CDR3 protein: CASSWPKQGPYEQYF
V gene: TRBV7-9
J gene: TRBJ2-7
D gene: TRBD1
clone size: NA
CDR3 length: 15

CDR3 DNA: TGTGCCAGCAGTTCAATAAGCTGGAAAAAAGAATACAATGAGCAGTTCTTC
CDR3 protein: CASSSISWKKEYNEQFF
V gene: TRBV27
J gene: TRBJ2-1
D gene: NA
clone size: NA
CDR3 length: 17

CDR3 DNA: TGTGCCAGCACCCAGACAGGGGAGGATGAGCAGTTCTTC
CDR3 protein: CASTQTGEDEQFF
V gene: TRBV12-3/TRBV12-4
J gene: TRBJ2-1
D gene: TRBD1
clone size: NA
CDR3 length: 13

CDR3 DNA: TGTGCCAGCAGCTTGGGGGGGAACACTGAAGCTTTCTTT
CDR3 protein: CASSLGGNTEAFF
V gene: TRBV5-5
J gene: TRBJ1-1
D gene: NA
clone size: NA
CDR3 length: 13

CDR3 DNA: TGTGCCAGCAGTTTAGCGGGAGGCGGATACAATGAGCAGTTCTTC
CDR3 protein: CASSLAGGGYNEQFF
V gene: TRBV11-3
J gene: TRBJ2-1
D gene: TRBD2
clone size: NA
CDR3 length: 15

CDR3 DNA: TGCGCCAGCAGGGGCGGGCTAGCGGGAGGAGGAGAGACCCAGTACTTC
CDR3 protein: CASRGGLAGGGETQYF
V gene: TRBV5-1
J gene: TRBJ2-5
D gene: TRBD2
clone size: NA
CDR3 length: 16

CDR3 DNA: TGTGCCAGCAGGAGAGAAGGGACAGCCTATCAGCCCCAGCATTTT
CDR3 protein: CASRREGTAYQPQHF
V gene: TRBV6-6
J gene: TRBJ1-5
D gene: TRBD1
clone size: NA
CDR3 length: 15

CDR3 DNA: TGTGCCAGCAGCCAAGCCGGACGGAACACTGAAGCTTTCTTT
CDR3 protein: CASSQAGRNTEAFF
V gene: TRBV4-2
J gene: TRBJ1-1
D gene: NA
clone size: NA
CDR3 length: 14

CDR3 DNA: TGTGCCAGCAGCTTGGCCGTGGGCAGGAAGATTCCTAACTATGGCTACACCTTC
CDR3 protein: CASSLAVGRKIPNYGYTF
V gene: TRBV5-4
J gene: TRBJ1-2
D gene: NA
clone size: NA
CDR3 length: 18

CDR3 DNA: TGTGCCAGCAGCCAATTGGTCGGCCCCTACGAGCAGTACTTC
CDR3 protein: CASSQLVGPYEQYF
V gene: TRBV4-2
J gene: TRBJ2-7
D gene: NA
clone size: NA
CDR3 length: 14